This T cell receptor (beta chain) is drawn from a study of OX40 agonist ivuxolimab in advanced cancers. Overall study: Patients got intravenous ivuxolimab at 0.01 to 10 mg/kg every 2 weeks. Averaging 60 years in age, with a range of about 20 to 90, the cohort was about 85% male.

As to this clone: Its cognate antigen is unknown.

Study observations and caveats: Expanded clones tended on average to be more numerous among CD8+ T cells than CD4+. No antigen was identified for the clonally expanded peripheral T cells.

Sequenced by immunoSEQ multiplex PCR; TCRdb stores in-frame clones only, minus some. The sample contains approximately 28,000 clones, less than 85% of which appear only once. Germline-derived CDR1 and CDR2 are SGHNT and YENEEA. The CDR3 loop spans 17 amino acids. Trimming took 5 bases from V and 5 from J; bases not matched to a gene: 16. Sequencing was performed on CD4+ or CD8+ T cells sorted from blood, taken in a trial of the OX40 agonist ivuxolimab. The sequence was collected from an adult with an advanced solid tumor such as melanoma, head and neck, liver or kidney cancer. The J gene is TRBJ2-5, the V gene TRBV11-3; 8 bases are a match to TRBD1. The DNA for the CDR3 is TGTGCCAGCAGCGAGTCGCAGGGGGCGCCCCGGCGGGAGACCCAGTACTTC. Protein: CASSESQGAPRRETQYF.